These T cell receptor beta chains were read from a single sample in a study of a mutant IDH1 vaccine in newly diagnosed glioma. Measured with immunoSEQ multiplex PCR; TCRdb has only the in-frame clones, and not every one. The table shows around 23,000 clones, with 77% occurring only once. These receptors lack a known antigen. Sequencing was performed on PBMCs, taken from a glioma patient whose treatment included an IDH1 peptide vaccine. The source of these receptors is a man in his forties with glioma. Each CDR3 is given with its conserved first and last residue. The D gene is left open where the match is weak. Clone size is not always given. Where it is, it says once, few, many or a class for expanded clones.

d_gene	j_gene	v_gene	abundance	CDR3aa	CDR3nt
NA	TRBJ2-5	TRBV7-9	NA	CASSLRGETQYF	TGTGCCAGCAGCTTAAGAGGAGAGACCCAGTACTTC
TRBD2	TRBJ2-1	TRBV29-1	NA	CSAVLAGVVNEQFF	TGCAGCGCAGTCCTAGCGGGAGTTGTCAATGAGCAGTTCTTC
NA	TRBJ2-2	TRBV19	NA	CASSIIQSTGELFF	TGTGCCAGTAGTATAATACAGAGCACCGGGGAGCTGTTTTTT
NA	TRBJ2-5	TRBV5-4	NA	CASSYQETQYF	TGTGCCAGCAGCTACCAAGAGACCCAGTACTTC
TRBD1	TRBJ1-2	TRBV14	NA	CASSPRDRANYGYTF	TGTGCCAGCAGCCCCCGGGACAGGGCTAACTATGGCTACACCTTC
TRBD2	TRBJ2-1	TRBV9	NA	CASSPGLSGGQNEQFF	TGTGCCAGCAGCCCAGGACTGAGCGGGGGTCAGAATGAGCAGTTCTTC
TRBD1	TRBJ2-7	TRBV6-1	NA	CASSESPFTGGAYEQYF	TGTGCCAGCAGTGAATCTCCCTTTACAGGGGGCGCGTACGAGCAGTACTTC
NA	TRBJ2-4	TRBV30	once	CAWSGGVLAKNIQYF	TGTGCCTGGAGTGGGGGGGTTCTAGCCAAAAACATTCAGTACTTC
NA	TRBJ1-4	TRBV27	NA	CASSLEGIGEKLFF	TGTGCCAGCAGTTTAGAGGGAATAGGGGAAAAACTGTTTTTT
TRBD1	TRBJ2-2	TRBV28	NA	CASSPIIEDRGPAGELFF	TGTGCCAGCAGCCCCATCATTGAGGACAGGGGGCCCGCCGGGGAGCTGTTTTTT
NA	TRBJ1-1	TRBV27	NA	CASSPSYGTYHQAFF	TGTGCCAGCAGTCCCTCATACGGGACATATCATCAAGCTTTCTTT
NA	TRBJ1-1	TRBV28	NA	CASSFSRPTEAFF	TGTGCCAGCAGTTTTAGCAGACCCACTGAAGCTTTCTTT
TRBD2	TRBJ2-1	TRBV7-2	NA	CASSYTSGSYNEQFF	TGTGCCAGCAGCTACACTAGCGGGAGTTATAATGAGCAGTTCTTC
NA	TRBJ1-3	TRBV5-1	NA	CASSLGTSGNTIYF	TGCGCCAGCAGCCTGGGGACAAGCGGAAACACCATATATTTT
TRBD1	TRBJ1-4	TRBV5-5	NA	CASSRGQGSEKLFF	TGTGCCAGCAGCCGGGGACAGGGGAGTGAAAAACTGTTTTTT
TRBD2	TRBJ2-1	TRBV5-6	NA	CASRLLAGENEQFF	TGTGCCAGCAGGCTACTAGCGGGAGAGAATGAGCAGTTCTTC
TRBD1	TRBJ2-5	TRBV5-8	NA	CASSSGTGEVATQYF	TGTGCCAGCAGCTCCGGGACAGGGGAGGTTGCGACCCAGTACTTC
NA	TRBJ2-1	TRBV10-3	NA	CAISERGTYNEQFF	TGTGCCATCAGTGAGCGAGGGACTTACAATGAGCAGTTCTTC
NA	TRBJ1-2	TRBV11-3	NA	CASSPPGNRGYTF	TGTGCCAGCAGCCCCCCCGGCAATCGTGGCTACACCTTC
NA	TRBJ2-1	TRBV6-6	NA	CASSRDIKSYNEQFF	TGTGCCAGCAGCCGAGACATAAAGTCCTACAATGAGCAGTTCTTC